This T cell receptor beta chain was found in a study of blood T cell repertoires in COVID-19. The authors' processing: Reference gene primers were amplified, and this amplification served to estimate nucleated cell counts. Libraries were prepared by immunoSEQ multiplex PCR; TCRdb keeps only in-frame clonotypes and omits some of them. The V and J calls and clone size were taken over from that table, and D and trimming were inferred from the DNA. The profile shows tens of thousands of clones, more than 80% of them singletons. The CDR3 contains 14 residues. The ends were cut back, 6 bases at V and 6 bases at J, with 14 bases in the middle. Germline CDR1 is LNHDA and CDR2 is SQIVND (reference sequence).

This TCR came from a human donor in a cohort sampled during active COVID-19. The sample comprised peripheral blood. The rearrangement links TRBV19 to TRBJ1-4; a weak D match, TRBD1 (6 bases). The CDR3 sequence: CASRKQGGDEKLFF. As DNA, the CDR3 is TGTGCCAGTAGGAAACAGGGTGGAGATGAAAAACTGTTTTTT.